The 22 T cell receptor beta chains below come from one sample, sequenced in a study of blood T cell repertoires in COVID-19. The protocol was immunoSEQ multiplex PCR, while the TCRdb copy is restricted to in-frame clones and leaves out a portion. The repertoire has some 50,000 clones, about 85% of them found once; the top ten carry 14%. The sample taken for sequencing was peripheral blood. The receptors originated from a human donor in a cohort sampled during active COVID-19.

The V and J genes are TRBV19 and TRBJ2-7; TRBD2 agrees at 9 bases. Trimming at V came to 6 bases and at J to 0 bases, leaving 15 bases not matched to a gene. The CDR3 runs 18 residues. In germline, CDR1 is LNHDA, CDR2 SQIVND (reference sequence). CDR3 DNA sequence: TGTGCCAGTAGCAATCTTTTCGATAGCGGGAGTCTCTCCTACGAGCAGTACTTC. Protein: CASSNLFDSGSLSYEQYF.

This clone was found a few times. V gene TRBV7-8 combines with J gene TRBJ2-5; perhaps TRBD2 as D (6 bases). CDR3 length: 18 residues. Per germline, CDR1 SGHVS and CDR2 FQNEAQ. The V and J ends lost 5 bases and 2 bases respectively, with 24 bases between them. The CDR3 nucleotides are TGTGCCAGCAGCCCGCGTCGATCGGGACTTCAAATACAAGAGACCCAGTACTTC. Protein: CASSPRRSGLQIQETQYF.

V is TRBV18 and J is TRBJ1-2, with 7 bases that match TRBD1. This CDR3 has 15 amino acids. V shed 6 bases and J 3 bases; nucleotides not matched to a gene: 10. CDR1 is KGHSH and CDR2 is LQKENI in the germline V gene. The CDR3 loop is CASSQTRGTDYGYTF. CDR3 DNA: TGTGCCAGCTCCCAAACGAGGGGGACAGACTATGGCTACACCTTC.

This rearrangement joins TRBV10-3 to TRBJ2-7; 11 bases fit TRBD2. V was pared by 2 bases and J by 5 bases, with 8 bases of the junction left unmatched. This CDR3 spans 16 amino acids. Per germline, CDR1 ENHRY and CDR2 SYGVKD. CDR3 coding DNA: TGTGCCATCAGTGAGAGGCTAGCGGGAGGACCGAACGAGCAGTACTTC. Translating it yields CAISERLAGGPNEQYF.

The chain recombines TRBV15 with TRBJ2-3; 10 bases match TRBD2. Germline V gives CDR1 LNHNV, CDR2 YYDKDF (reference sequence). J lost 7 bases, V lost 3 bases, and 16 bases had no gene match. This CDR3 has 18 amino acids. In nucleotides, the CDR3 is TGTGCCACCAGCAGGGGGAGCGGGGGGGCTCCAACGGGCAATACGCAGTATTTT. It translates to CATSRGSGGAPTGNTQYF.

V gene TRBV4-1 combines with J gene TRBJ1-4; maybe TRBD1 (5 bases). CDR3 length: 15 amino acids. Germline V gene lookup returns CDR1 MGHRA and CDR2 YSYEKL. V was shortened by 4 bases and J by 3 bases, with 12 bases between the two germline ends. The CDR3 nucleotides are TGCGCCAGCAGCCTGCTGGGGCTGGCTAATGAAAAACTGTTTTTT. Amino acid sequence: CASSLLGLANEKLFF.

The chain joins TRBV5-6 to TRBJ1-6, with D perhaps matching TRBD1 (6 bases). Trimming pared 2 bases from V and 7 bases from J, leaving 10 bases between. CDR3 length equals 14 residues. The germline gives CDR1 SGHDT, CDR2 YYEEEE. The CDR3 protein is CASSFWGLNSPLHF. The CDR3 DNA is TGTGCCAGCAGCTTCTGGGGGCTGAATTCACCCCTCCACTTT.

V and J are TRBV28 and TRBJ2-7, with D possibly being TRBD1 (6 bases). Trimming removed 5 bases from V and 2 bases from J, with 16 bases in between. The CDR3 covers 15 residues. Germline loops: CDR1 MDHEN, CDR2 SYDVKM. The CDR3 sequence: CASSETGSHTYEQYF. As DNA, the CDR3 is TGTGCCAGCAGTGAAACAGGGTCCCATACCTACGAGCAGTACTTC.

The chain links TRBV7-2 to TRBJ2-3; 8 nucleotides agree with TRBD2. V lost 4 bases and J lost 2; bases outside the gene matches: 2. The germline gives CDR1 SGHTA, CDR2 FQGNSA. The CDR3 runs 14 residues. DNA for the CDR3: TGTGCCAGCAGCTCCGGACTAGCCACAGATACGCAGTATTTT. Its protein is CASSSGLATDTQYF.

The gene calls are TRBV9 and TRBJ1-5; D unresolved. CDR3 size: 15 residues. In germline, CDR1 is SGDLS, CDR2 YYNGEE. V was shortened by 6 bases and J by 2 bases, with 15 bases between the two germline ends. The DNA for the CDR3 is TGTGCCAGCACCAGGCTAGCACCAGGCAATCAGCCCCAGCATTTT. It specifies CASTRLAPGNQPQHF.

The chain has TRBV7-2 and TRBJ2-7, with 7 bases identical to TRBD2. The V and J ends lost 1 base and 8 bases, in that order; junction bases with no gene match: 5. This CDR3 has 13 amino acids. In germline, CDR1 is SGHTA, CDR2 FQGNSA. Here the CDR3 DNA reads TGTGCCAGCAGCTTAGGGGGGGGTGATAAGCAGTACTTC. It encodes CASSLGGGDKQYF.

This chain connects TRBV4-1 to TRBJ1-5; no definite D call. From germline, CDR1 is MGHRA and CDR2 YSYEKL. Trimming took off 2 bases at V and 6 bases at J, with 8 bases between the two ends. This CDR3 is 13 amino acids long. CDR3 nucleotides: TGCGCCAGCAGCCAACCGAGGTTTCAGCCCCAGCATTTT. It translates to CASSQPRFQPQHF.

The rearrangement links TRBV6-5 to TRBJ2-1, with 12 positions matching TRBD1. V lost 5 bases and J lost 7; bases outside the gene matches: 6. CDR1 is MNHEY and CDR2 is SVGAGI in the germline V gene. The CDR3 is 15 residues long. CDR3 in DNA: TGTGCCAGCAGTAACCGGGACAGGGGGCCGAATGAGCAGTTCTTC. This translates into CASSNRDRGPNEQFF.

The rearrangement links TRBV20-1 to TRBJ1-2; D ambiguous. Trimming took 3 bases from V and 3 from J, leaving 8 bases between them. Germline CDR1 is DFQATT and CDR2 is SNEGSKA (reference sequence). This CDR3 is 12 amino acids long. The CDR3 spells CSASRGDYGYTF. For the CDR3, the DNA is TGCAGTGCTAGTCGTGGAGACTATGGCTACACCTTC.

The CDR3 region is CASSLRSGSRYEQYF. The CDR3 DNA is TGTGCCAGCAGCTTACGGAGCGGGAGCCGATATGAGCAGTACTTC. The chain employs TRBV11-2 and TRBJ2-7, with 8 bases fitting TRBD2. The J segment lost 7 bases and the V segment lost 2 bases, leaving 10 bases of the junction unmatched. The germline CDR1 and CDR2 sequences are SGHAT and FQNNGV. This CDR3 has 15 amino acids.

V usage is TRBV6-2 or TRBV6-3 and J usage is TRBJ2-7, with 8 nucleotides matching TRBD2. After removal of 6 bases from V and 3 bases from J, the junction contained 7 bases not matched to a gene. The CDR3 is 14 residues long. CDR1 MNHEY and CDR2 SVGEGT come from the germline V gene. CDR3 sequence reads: CASSPSREGYEQYF. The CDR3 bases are TGTGCCAGCAGCCCCTCCCGGGAGGGCTACGAGCAGTACTTC.

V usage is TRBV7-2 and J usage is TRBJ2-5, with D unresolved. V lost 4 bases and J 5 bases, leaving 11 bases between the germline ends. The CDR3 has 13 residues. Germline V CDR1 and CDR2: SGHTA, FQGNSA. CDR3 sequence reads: CASSSDSWETQYF. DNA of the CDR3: TGTGCCAGCAGCTCAGATTCCTGGGAGACCCAGTACTTC.

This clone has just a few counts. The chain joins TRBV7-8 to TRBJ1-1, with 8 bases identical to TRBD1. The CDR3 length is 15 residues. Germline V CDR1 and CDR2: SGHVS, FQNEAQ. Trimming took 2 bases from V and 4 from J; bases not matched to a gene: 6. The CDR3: CASSLKTGVATEAFF. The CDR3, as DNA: TGTGCCAGCAGCTTAAAGACAGGGGTCGCCACTGAAGCTTTCTTT.

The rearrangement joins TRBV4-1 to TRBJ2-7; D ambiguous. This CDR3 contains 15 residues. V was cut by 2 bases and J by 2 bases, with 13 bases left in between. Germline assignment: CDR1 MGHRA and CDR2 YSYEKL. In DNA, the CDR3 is TGCGCCAGCAGCCAACCATCGCACTTCCCCTACGAGCAGTACTTC. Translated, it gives CASSQPSHFPYEQYF.

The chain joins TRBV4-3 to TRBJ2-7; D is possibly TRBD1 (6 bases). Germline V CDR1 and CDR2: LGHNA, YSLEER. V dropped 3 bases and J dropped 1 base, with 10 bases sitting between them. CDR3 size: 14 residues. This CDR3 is CASSHNRESYEQYF. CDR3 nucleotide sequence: TGCGCCAGCAGCCACAACAGGGAGTCCTACGAGCAGTACTTC.

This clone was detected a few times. The CDR3 DNA sequence: TGTGCCAGCAGCGACGGGACAGGGCGGTATGGCTACACCTTC. Its protein product is CASSDGTGRYGYTF. The chain couples TRBV9 to TRBJ1-2, with 9 bases lining up with TRBD1. V was clipped by 3 bases and J by 5 bases; unmatched bases: 5. Germline CDR1 reads SGDLS; CDR2 reads YYNGEE. The CDR3 extends over 14 amino acids.

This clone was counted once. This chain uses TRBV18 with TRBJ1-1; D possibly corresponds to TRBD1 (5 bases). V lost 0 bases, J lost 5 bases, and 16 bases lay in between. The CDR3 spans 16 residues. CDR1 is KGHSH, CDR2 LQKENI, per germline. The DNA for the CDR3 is TGTGCCAGCTCACCACCGGGTTCAGGGAGGACGACTGAAGCTTTCTTT. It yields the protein CASSPPGSGRTTEAFF.